What follows are 5 T cell receptor beta chains derived from one specimen sequenced in a study of blood T cell repertoires in COVID-19. Assay: immunoSEQ multiplex PCR; the TCRdb copy retains only in-frame clones and omits some. The sample lists 250,000 to 300,000 clones, 83% occurring once. Sequences were obtained from peripheral blood. Source of these receptors: a man aged 55 to 69 who had recovered from COVID-19.

The chain uses TRBV11-3 and TRBJ2-3; TRBD1 might be the D (5 bases). Deletions cut 3 bases from V and 0 bases from J, with 7 bases between. The length of the CDR3 is 14 residues. From germline, CDR1 is SGHNT and CDR2 YENEEA. CDR3 bases: TGTGCCAGCAGCTTTGACAGAAGCACAGATACGCAGTATTTT. Amino acids: CASSFDRSTDTQYF.

The genes are TRBV3-1 (or the pseudogene TRBV3-2) and TRBJ1-1; D is unclear. The CDR3 has 13 amino acids. V dropped 1 base and J dropped 1 base, with 4 bases sitting between them. Germline CDR1 is LGHDT and CDR2 is YNNKEL (reference sequence). CDR3 bases: TGTGCCAGCAGCCAAGCACAGAACACTGAAGCTTTCTTT. It codes for CASSQAQNTEAFF.

V is TRBV7-8 and J is TRBJ2-1, with a tentative D call TRBD1 (5 bases). CDR1 is SGHVS, CDR2 FQNEAQ, per germline. V lost 8 bases, J lost 6 bases, and 14 bases lay in between. The CDR3 loop spans 13 amino acids. CDR3 sequence: CASSGQGLNEQFF. As DNA, the CDR3 is TGTGCCAGCTCCGGACAAGGTCTCAATGAGCAGTTCTTC.

The chain joins TRBV9 to TRBJ1-1; D is perhaps TRBD1 (5 bases). The length of the CDR3 is 14 residues. The V and J ends lost 0 bases and 5 bases respectively, with 11 bases between them. The germline CDR1 and CDR2 sequences are SGDLS and YYNGEE. CDR3 residues: CASSVGQGWTEAFF. As DNA, the CDR3 is TGTGCCAGCAGCGTAGGTCAGGGCTGGACTGAAGCTTTCTTT.

This chain uses TRBV7-8 with TRBJ2-5, with 8 positions matching TRBD2. V shed 6 bases and J 5 bases; nucleotides not matched to a gene: 14. This CDR3 is built from 16 residues. Germline assignment: CDR1 SGHVS and CDR2 FQNEAQ. This CDR3 is CASRDKVGGGRETQYF. The CDR3 DNA reads TGTGCCAGCAGGGACAAGGTCGGGGGGGGCCGGGAGACCCAGTACTTC.